The present entry profiles one T cell receptor (beta chain) with its context. Its specificity is not known. The data were obtained in a study of CXCR3-negative and CXCR3-positive naive CD8 T cells. Study-level findings and limits: Cryopreserved cells partially lost CXCR3 expression, and fresh PBMCs were used in most assays. Memory cells diverged, while naive CXCR3-positive and CXCR3-negative cells had similar TRBV-TRBJ usage. CXCR3-positive naive cells had TRB CDR3s that were more hydrophobic than CXCR3-negative naive cells had. The authors found comparable surface CD5 between naive subsets and inferred TCR strength from TRB CDR3 properties.

The CDR3 has 14 amino acids. Germline lookup yields CDR1 LGHNA and CDR2 YSLEER. UMI-labeled 5' RACE yielded the TRB cDNA libraries. TCRdb re-called the 5' RACE reads and gives one entry per CDR3 protein, without DNA. Here the sample table reports over 80,000 distinct CDR3 sequences. The clonotype originates from a human donor in good health. Some clones in this sample may be carry-over from other donors' samples. Sequencing was done on a sample of naive CXCR3- CD8+ T cells from blood. Subset of the sample: CD45RO-CCR7+CD27+CD95- naive CD8+ T cells lacking CXCR3 (TNR3-). The J gene is TRBJ1-4, the V gene TRBV4-3; TCRdb reports TRBD1, a call that lacks DNA to check it against. The CDR3 loop is CASSQGGTNEKLFF.